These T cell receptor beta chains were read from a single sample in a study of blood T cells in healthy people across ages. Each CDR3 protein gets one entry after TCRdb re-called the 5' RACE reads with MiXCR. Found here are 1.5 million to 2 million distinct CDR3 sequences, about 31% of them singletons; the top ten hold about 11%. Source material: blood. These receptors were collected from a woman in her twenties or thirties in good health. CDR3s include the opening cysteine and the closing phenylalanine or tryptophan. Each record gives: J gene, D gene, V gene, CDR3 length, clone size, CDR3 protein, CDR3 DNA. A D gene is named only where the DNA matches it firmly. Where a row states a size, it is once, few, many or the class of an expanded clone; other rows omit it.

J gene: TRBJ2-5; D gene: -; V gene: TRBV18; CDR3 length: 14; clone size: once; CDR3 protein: CASSGVTIQETQYF; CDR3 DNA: TGTGCCAGCTCAGGAGTGACCATACAAGAGACCCAGTACTTC
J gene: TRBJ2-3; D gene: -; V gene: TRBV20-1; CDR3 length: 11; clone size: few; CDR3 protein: CSARVSDTQYF; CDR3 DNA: TGCAGTGCTAGAGTTTCTGATACGCAGTATTTT
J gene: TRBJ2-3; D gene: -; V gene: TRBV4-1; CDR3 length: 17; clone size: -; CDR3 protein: CASSQVLTRRRGDTQNF; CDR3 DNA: TGCGCCAGCAGCCAAGTTTTGACCAGGAGGAGGGGAGATACGCAGAATTTT
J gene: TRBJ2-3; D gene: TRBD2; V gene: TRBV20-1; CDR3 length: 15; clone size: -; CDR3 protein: CGAPRSGGNTDTQYF; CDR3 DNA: TGCGGTGCTCCAAGGAGCGGGGGAAACACAGATACGCAGTATTTT
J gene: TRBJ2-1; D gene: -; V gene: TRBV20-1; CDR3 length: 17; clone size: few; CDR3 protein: CSARDRGRDLRYNEQFF; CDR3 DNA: TGCAGTGCTAGAGATCGAGGCAGGGACTTACGATACAATGAGCAGTTCTTC
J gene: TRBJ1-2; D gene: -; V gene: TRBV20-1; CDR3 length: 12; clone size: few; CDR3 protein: CSAPQTGYGYTF; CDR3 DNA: TGCAGTGCTCCACAGACGGGGTATGGCTACACCTTC
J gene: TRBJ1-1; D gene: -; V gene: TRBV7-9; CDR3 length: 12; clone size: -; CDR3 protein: CASSLNIPEAFF; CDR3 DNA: TGTGCCAGCAGCTTAAATATCCCTGAAGCTTTCTTT
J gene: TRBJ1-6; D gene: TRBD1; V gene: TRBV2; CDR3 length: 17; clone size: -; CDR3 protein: CASSQDRAGASHSPLHF; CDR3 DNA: TGTGCCAGCAGTCAGGACAGGGCCGGCGCTTCTCATTCACCCCTCCACTTT
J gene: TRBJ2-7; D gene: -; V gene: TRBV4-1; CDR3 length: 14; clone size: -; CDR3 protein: CAGSPHDQGYEQYF; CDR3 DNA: TGCGCCGGCAGCCCCCACGACCAGGGCTACGAGCAGTACTTC
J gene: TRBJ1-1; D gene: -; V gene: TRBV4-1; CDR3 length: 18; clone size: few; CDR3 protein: CASSQDPKKIAQNTEAFF; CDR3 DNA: TGCGCCAGCAGCCAAGACCCGAAAAAGATCGCACAGAACACTGAAGCTTTCTTT
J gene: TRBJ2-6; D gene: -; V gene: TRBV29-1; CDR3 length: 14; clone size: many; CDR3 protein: CSVGTVGGANVLTF; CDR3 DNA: TGCAGCGTGGGAACCGTAGGTGGGGCCAACGTCCTGACTTTC
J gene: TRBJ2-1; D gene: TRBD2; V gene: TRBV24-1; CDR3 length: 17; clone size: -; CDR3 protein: CATSDSGLAGAWNEQFF; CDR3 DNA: TGTGCCACCAGTGATTCCGGACTAGCGGGAGCGTGGAATGAGCAGTTCTTC
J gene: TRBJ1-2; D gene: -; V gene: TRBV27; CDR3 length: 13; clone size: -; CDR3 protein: CASSPGFNYGHTF; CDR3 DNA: TGTGCCAGCAGTCCGGGGTTTAACTATGGCCACACCTTC
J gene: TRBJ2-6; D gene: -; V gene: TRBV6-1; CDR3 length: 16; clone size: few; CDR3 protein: CASSPGPGSGANVLTF; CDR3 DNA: TGTGCCAGCAGTCCGGGACCGGGCTCTGGGGCCAACGTCCTGACTTTC
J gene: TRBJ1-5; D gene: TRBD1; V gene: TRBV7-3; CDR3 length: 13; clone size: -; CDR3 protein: CASSAWTGQPQHF; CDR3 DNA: TGTGCCAGCAGCGCCTGGACAGGTCAGCCCCAGCATTTT
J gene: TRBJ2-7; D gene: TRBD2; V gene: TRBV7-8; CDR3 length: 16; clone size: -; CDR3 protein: CASSLWTSGRGYEQYF; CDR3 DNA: TGTGCCAGCAGCTTATGGACTAGCGGGAGGGGCTACGAGCAGTACTTC
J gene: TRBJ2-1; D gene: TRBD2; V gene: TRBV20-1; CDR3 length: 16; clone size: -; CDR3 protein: CSASPTSGGSQYEQFF; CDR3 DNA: TGCAGTGCTAGTCCGACTAGCGGGGGGTCCCAATACGAGCAGTTCTTC
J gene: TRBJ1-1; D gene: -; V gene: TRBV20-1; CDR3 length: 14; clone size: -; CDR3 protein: CSARGTRGETEAFF; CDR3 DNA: TGCAGTGCTAGGGGGACGAGGGGGGAGACTGAAGCTTTCTTT
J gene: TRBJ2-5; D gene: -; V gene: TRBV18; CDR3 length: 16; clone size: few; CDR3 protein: CASSPPRSIAEETQYF; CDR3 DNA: TGTGCCAGCTCACCACCCAGATCGATAGCAGAAGAGACCCAGTACTTC
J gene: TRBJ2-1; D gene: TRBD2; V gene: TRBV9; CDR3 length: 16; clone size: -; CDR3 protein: CASSGILAGGLDEQFF; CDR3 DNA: TGTGCCAGCAGCGGAATACTAGCGGGGGGGCTGGATGAGCAGTTCTTC
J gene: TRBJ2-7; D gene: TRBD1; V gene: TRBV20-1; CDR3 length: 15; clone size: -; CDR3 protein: CSARPPGQVFYEQYF; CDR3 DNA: TGCAGTGCTAGACCACCGGGACAGGTTTTCTACGAGCAGTACTTC
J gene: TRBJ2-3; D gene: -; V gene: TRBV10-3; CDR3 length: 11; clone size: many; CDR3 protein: CASKGGDTQYF; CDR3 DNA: TGTGCCAGCAAAGGAGGGGATACGCAGTATTTT
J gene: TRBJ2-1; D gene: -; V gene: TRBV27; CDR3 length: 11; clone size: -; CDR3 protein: CAIKTHRELFF; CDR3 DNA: TGTGCCATCAAAACTCACAGGGAACTGTTCTTC
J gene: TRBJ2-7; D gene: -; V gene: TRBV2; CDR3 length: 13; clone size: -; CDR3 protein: CASMGWTVYEQYF; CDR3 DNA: TGTGCCAGCATGGGGTGGACAGTCTACGAGCAGTACTTC
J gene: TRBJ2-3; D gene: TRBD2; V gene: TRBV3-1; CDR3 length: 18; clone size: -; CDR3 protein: CASSQDLANGGATDTQYF; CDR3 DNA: TGTGCCAGCAGCCAAGATCTGGCTAACGGGGGGGCTACAGATACGCAGTATTTT
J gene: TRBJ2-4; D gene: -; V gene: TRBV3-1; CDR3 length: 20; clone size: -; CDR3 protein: CASSHQVSQRGSLAKNIQYF; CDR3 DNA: TGTGCCAGCAGCCATCAAGTCTCACAAAGGGGCTCACTAGCCAAAAACATTCAGTACTTC
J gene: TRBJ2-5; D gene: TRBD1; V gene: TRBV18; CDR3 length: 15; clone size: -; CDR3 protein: CASSPLGTGDETQYF; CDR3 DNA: TGTGCCAGCTCACCACTCGGGACAGGGGACGAGACCCAGTACTTC
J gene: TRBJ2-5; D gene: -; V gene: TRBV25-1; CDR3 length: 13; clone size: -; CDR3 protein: CASNDGVRETQYF; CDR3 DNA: TGTGCCAGCAACGACGGGGTGAGAGAGACCCAGTACTTC
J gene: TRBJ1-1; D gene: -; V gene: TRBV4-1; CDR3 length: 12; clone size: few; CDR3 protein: CATSRGGGEAFF; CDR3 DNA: TGCGCCACCAGTCGGGGCGGCGGTGAAGCTTTCTTT
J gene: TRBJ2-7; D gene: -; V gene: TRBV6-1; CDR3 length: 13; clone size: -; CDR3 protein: CASGPVAAYEQYF; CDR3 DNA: TGTGCCAGCGGGCCCGTGGCGGCCTACGAGCAGTACTTC
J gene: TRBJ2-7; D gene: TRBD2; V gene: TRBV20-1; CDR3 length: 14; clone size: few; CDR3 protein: CSASASGRLYEQYF; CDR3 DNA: TGCAGTGCGAGCGCTAGCGGGAGACTCTACGAGCAGTACTTC
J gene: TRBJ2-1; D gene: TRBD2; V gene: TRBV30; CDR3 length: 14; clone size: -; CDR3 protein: CAWSYEGGRHEQFF; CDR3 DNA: TGTGCCTGGAGTTACGAGGGAGGGCGACATGAGCAGTTCTTC
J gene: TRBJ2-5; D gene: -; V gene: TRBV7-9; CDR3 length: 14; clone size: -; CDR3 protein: CASSFDGGGETQYF; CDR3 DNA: TGTGCCAGCAGCTTCGATGGGGGTGGCGAGACCCAGTACTTC
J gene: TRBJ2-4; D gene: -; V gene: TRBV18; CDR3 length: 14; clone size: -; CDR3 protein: CASSPPGTPVNFEF; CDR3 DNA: TGTGCCAGCTCACCACCGGGGACTCCTGTGAACTTTGAGTTC
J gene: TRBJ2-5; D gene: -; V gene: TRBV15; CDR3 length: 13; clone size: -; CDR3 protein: CATSRDRRGKQYF; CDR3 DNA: TGTGCCACCAGCAGAGATCGTCGGGGGAAGCAGTACTTC
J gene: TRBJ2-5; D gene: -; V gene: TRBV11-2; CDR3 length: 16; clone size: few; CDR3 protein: CASTDIRDKYQETQYF; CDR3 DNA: TGTGCCAGTACGGATATACGGGACAAATACCAAGAGACCCAGTACTTC
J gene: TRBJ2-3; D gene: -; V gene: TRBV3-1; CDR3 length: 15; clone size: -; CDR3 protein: CASSPHEVTTDTQYF; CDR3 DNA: TGTGCCAGCAGCCCCCACGAAGTGACCACAGATACGCAGTATTTT
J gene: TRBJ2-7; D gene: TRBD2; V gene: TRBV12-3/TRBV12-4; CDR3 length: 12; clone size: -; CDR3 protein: CASSWTSGEQYF; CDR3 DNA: TGTGCCAGCAGTTGGACTAGCGGCGAGCAGTACTTC
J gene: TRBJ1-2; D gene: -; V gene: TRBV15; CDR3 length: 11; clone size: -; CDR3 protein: CANPPTLGYTF; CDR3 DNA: TGTGCCAACCCTCCTACGCTGGGCTACACCTTC
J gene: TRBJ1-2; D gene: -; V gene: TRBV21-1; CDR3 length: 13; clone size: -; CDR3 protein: CASSRTRHYGYTF; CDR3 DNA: TGTGCCAGCAGCAGAACTAGGCACTATGGCTACACCTTC
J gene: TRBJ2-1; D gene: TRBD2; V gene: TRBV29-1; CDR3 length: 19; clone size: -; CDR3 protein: CSVEIPGLAGVRVGNEQFF; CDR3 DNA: TGCAGCGTTGAAATTCCGGGACTAGCGGGAGTTCGGGTGGGCAATGAGCAGTTCTTC